Reported below is one T cell receptor beta chain. Which antigen it targets is not known. No base qualities exist here, and no much larger clone lies one base off it. The CDR3 regions of human TCRbeta chains were subjected to immunosequencing. Per the source publication's procedure: Repertoire TCRs were matched against a reference library of SARS-CoV-2-specific TCRs generated with the MIRA antigen-specificity platform. Breadth was defined as the fraction of unique TCRs that were SARS-CoV-2-associated, and depth was defined as the fraction of total T cells that were SARS-CoV-2-associated. Using the MIRA data, each spike-specific TCR was assigned both to the spike region to which the TCR was reactive and to a CD4 or CD8 class. Log10-transformed breadth and depth values were compared by one-way ANOVA with Sidak's multiple comparisons tests. TCRdb carries this immuneACCESS record with in-frame sequences only. Its versions omit some clonotypes, under half of them owing to an unresolved V gene in the studies checked, with the rest unexplained. V and J calls and clone size follow that table, whereas D and trimming were derived from the DNA. The sample has 140,000 or so clones on record, around nine tenths of them singletons. The ten largest clones add up to about 1.8% of the sample.

CDR1 is given as LGHNT and CDR2 as FRNRAP, both from the germline V gene. V is reduced by 1 base and J by 6 bases, leaving a spacing of 12 bases between them. From cysteine to phenylalanine, the CDR3 is 15 amino acids long. Left in the record is the CDR3 DNA by itself, 45 bases read in frame from the first base. The time point label corresponds to: about 28 days (+/-7) after the second vaccine dose. AZD1222 recipients with second doses at about 4 weeks or about 12 weeks were pooled, because spike-specific TCR depth and breadth did not differ between schedules. Vaccinee samples were obtained from the UK trials COV001 and COV002, which included a single-blind randomized controlled phase 2/3 trial of AZD1222 (ChAdOx1 nCoV-19) in healthy adults. For TCRbeta chain sequencing, PBMC samples were collected from trial participants at day 0 and at day 28 after the second dose. These data come from a study of T cell responses to AZD1222 COVID-19 vaccine (dated by TCRdb to about 2021). For context, the study as a whole: A total of 230 to 250 trial participants underwent TCR sequencing, of whom 200 to 220 had received two doses of AZD1222 and 26 had received two doses of the MenACWY control vaccine. Trial participants were enrolled by age into subgroups of 18-55, 56-69 and 70-plus years, and around 150, 28 and 57 TCR-sequenced participants, respectively, were included in these subgroups.

Points the paper makes about the study in general: Because no samples from the day 14 peak response were available, repertoires could be characterized only after the peak T cell response. Participants were mostly white British, with more females than males. The authors suggested clonal diversity may have been underestimated. Reportedly, close to half of the unique spike-specific TCRs recognized epitopes lying outside the regions that are mutated in the B.1.351 and B.1.1.7 variants. Conclusions about previously exposed vaccinees were limited because only a handful of AZD1222 recipients were SARS-CoV-2 seropositive at baseline. The vaccine-associated CD4 TCRs covered the entire spike protein, and the dominant responses fell in regions 160-218 and 743-854. A significant rise in spike-specific TCR breadth and depth was observed after two AZD1222 doses relative to day 0 and relative to MenACWY recipients. In the small 56-69-year group, the increase in depth fell short of significance, most likely because of low power.

The rearranged segments are TRBV12-5 and TRBJ2-2; TRBD1 is perhaps the D gene, given 5 matching bases. The clonotype comes from an adult who received the AZD1222 COVID-19 vaccine. The specimen comprised peripheral blood, sampled 28 days after the second AZD1222 dose. In nucleotide form, the sequence is TGTGCTAGTGGTTTGGCATCGCAGGGCTCCGGGGAGCTGTTTTTT. It encodes CASGLASQGSGELFF.